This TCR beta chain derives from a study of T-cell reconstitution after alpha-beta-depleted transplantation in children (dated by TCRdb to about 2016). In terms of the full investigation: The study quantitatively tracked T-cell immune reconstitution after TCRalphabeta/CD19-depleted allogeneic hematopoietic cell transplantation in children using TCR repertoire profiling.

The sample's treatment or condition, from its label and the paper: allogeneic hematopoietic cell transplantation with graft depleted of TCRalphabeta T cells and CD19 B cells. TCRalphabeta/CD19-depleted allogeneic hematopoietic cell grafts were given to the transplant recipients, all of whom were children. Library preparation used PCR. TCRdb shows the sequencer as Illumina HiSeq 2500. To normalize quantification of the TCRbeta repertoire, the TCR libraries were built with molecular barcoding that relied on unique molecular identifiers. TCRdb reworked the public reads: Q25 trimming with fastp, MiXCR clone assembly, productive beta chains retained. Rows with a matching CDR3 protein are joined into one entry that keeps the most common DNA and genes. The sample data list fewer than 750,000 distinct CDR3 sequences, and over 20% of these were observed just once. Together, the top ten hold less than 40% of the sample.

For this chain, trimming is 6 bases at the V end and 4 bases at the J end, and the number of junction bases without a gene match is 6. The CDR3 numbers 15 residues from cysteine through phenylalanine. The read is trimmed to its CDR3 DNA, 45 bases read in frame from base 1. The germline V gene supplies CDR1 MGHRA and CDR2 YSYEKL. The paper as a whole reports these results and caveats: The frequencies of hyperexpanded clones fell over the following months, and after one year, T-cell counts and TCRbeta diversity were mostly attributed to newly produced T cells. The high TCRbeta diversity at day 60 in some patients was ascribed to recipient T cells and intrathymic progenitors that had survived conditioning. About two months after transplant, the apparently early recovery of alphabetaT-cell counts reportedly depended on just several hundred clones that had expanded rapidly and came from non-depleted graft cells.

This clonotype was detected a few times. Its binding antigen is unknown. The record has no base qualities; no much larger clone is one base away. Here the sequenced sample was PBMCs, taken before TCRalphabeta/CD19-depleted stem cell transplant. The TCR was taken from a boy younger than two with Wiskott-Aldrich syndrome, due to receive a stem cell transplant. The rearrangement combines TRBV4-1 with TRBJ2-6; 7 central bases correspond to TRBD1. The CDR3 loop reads CASSPTGVGANVLTF. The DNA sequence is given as TGCGCCAGCAGTCCTACAGGGGTCGGGGCCAACGTCCTGACTTTC.